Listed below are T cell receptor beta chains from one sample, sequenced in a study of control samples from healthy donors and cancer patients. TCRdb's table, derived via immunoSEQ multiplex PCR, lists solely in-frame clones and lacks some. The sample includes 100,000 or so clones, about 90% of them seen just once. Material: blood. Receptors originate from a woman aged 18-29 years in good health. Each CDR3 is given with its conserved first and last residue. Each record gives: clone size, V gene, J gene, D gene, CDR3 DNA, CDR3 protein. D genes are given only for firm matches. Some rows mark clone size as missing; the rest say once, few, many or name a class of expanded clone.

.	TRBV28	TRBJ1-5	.	TGTGTGACTGAACAGGTTAGCAATCAGCCCCAGCATTTT	CVTEQVSNQPQHF
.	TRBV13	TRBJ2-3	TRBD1	TGTGCCAGCAGGACAGGGTCTGGAACAGATACGCAGTATTTT	CASRTGSGTDTQYF
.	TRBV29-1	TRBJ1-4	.	TGCAGCGTTGGTGGTGGGGGATGGGGGGAAAAACTGTTTTTT	CSVGGGGWGEKLFF
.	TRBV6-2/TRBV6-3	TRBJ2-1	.	TGTGCCAGCAGTCGGACCGAGGGGGACTCCTACAATGAGCAGTTCTTC	CASSRTEGDSYNEQFF
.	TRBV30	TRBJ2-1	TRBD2	TGTGCCTGGAATCTAGCGGGCAATGAGCAGTTCTTC	CAWNLAGNEQFF
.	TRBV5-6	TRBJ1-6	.	TGTGCCAGCAGCTTCGTCCTGGAGGATTCACCCCTCCACTTT	CASSFVLEDSPLHF
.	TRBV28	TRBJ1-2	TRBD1	TGTGCCAGCAGTATCGGGACAGGGAGCTATGGCTACACCTTC	CASSIGTGSYGYTF
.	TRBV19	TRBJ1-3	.	TGTGCCAGTAGTATCGGGTGGATCTCTGGAAACACCATATATTTT	CASSIGWISGNTIYF
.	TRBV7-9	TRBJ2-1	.	TGTGCCAGCAGCTTAGCTAGGGGTCGGGAGCAGTTCTTC	CASSLARGREQFF
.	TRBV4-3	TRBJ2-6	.	TGCGCCAGCAGCCAAGAAGAGGGCTCTGGGGCCAACGTCCTGACTTTC	CASSQEEGSGANVLTF
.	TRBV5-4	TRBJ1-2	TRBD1	TGTGCCAGCAGCTTGGCAGGGGGGAGTAACTATGGCTACACCTTC	CASSLAGGSNYGYTF
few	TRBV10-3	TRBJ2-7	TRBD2	TGTGCCATCAGGTCGGTGCGCGGGAGCGAGCAGTACTTC	CAIRSVRGSEQYF
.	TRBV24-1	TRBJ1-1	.	TGTGCCACCAGCAGGAACACTGAAGCTTTCTTT	CATSRNTEAFF
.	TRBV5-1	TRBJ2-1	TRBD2	TGCGCCAGCAGCCAGACTAGCGGGAGACACAATGAGCAGTTCTTC	CASSQTSGRHNEQFF
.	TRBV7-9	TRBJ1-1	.	TGTGCCAGCAGCTTAGCTGACCACAACACTGAAGCTTTCTTT	CASSLADHNTEAFF
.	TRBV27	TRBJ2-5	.	TGTGCCAGCAGATACCAGACGGACCTTGGGACCCAGTACTTC	CASRYQTDLGTQYF
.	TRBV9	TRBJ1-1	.	TGTGCCAGCAGCCCCCTCGACACTGAAGCTTTCTTT	CASSPLDTEAFF
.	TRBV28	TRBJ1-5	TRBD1	TGTGCCAGCAACAGGGGCGGGACAGGGAGGAGCAATCAGCCCCAGCATTTT	CASNRGGTGRSNQPQHF
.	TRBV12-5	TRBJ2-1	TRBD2	TGTGCTAGTGGAACCCTAGCGGGGGGCGCCCAGTTCTTC	CASGTLAGGAQFF
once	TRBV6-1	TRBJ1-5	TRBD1	TGTGCCAGCAGTGAAGTTCCCGCGACAGGGGCAGGCAATCAGCCCCAGCATTTT	CASSEVPATGAGNQPQHF
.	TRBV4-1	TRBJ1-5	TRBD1	TGCGCCAGCAGCCAAGTCGTCAGGGGGTCATACAATCAGCCCCAGCATTTT	CASSQVVRGSYNQPQHF
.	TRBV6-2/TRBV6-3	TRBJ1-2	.	TGTGCCAGCAGTTCGTCGGGAGACTATGGCTACACCTTC	CASSSSGDYGYTF
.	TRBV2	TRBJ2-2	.	TGTGCCCAGGGTAACGGGAGAGGGAACACCGGGGAGCTGTTTTTT	CAQGNGRGNTGELFF
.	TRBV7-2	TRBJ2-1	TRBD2	TGTGCCAGCAGTTTATCCGGGACTAGCGGATACAATGAGCAGTTCTTC	CASSLSGTSGYNEQFF
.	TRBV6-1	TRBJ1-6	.	TGTGCCAGCAGTGAAGCTATCACCAGGGATGCCATTTCACCCCTCCACTTT	CASSEAITRDAISPLHF
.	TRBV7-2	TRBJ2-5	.	TGTGCCAGCAGCTTAGCGTACGGGGAGACCCAGTACTTC	CASSLAYGETQYF
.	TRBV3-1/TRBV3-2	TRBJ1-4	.	TGTGCCAGCAGCCAAGAACGGGAAAAACTGTTTTTT	CASSQEREKLFF
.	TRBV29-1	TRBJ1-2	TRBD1	TGCAGCGTTGGACCGGACAGGGACTATGGCTACACCTTC	CSVGPDRDYGYTF
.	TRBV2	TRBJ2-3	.	TGTGCCAGCTGTATCTGGGCAGATACGCAGTATTTT	CASCIWADTQYF
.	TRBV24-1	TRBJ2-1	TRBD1	TGTGCCACCAGTGACCCAAAAGGGGGCGATATAGGCAATGAGCAGTTCTTC	CATSDPKGGDIGNEQFF
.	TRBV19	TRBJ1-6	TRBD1	TGTGCCAGTAGTCCCGGGACAGGGCGGGGTTTTTCACCCCTCCACTTT	CASSPGTGRGFSPLHF
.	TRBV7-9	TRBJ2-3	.	TGTGCCAGCAGCGCTACCATGACAGATACGCAGTATTTT	CASSATMTDTQYF
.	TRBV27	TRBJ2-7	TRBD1	TGTGCCAGCAGTTTATCCGGGACAGAAGAGCAGTACTTC	CASSLSGTEEQYF
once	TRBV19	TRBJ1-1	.	TGTGCCAGTAGTATTAAGGGGAACACTGAAGCTTTCTTT	CASSIKGNTEAFF
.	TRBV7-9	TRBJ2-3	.	TGTGCCAGCAGCTTCAGAAGGACGGGGGTCGGAGATACGCAGTATTTT	CASSFRRTGVGDTQYF
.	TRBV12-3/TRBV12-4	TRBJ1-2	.	TGTGCCAGCAGTCTACCAAATTATGGCTACACCTTC	CASSLPNYGYTF